These 30 T cell receptor beta chains originate from one sample sequenced in a study of cytomegalovirus exposure and HLA in healthy donors. Sequencing used immunoSEQ multiplex PCR; TCRdb keeps in-frame clones, though not all of them. The data show about 250,000 clones, with roughly 87% seen just once and 12% held by the top ten. Sample: PBMCs. These TCRs come from a man between 18 and 35 years old in good health and CMV-seropositive.

The DNA for the CDR3 is TGTGCCAGCAGTTCGGGACAGGGGATCGATACGCAGTATTTT. This gives the protein CASSSGQGIDTQYF. The rearrangement links TRBV28 to TRBJ2-3; TRBD1 agrees at 10 bases. Trimming removed 4 bases from V and 6 bases from J; junction bases left unmatched: 4. CDR3 size: 14 residues. Germline V gene lookup returns CDR1 MDHEN and CDR2 SYDVKM.

The genes are TRBV4-1 and TRBJ2-7, with D hard to call. Germline assignment: CDR1 MGHRA and CDR2 YSYEKL. With 1 base removed from V and 4 bases from J, the gap between germline ends came to 11 bases. The CDR3 totals 14 residues. The CDR3 loop is CASSQVTVDYEQYF. The CDR3 DNA follows: TGCGCCAGCAGCCAAGTTACTGTCGATTACGAGCAGTACTTC.

CDR3 loop: CASSPRGQETQYF. Here the CDR3 DNA reads TGTGCCAGCAGCCCCCGTGGGCAAGAGACCCAGTACTTC. This sequence joins TRBV9 and TRBJ2-5; D not resolved. Germline V CDR1 and CDR2: SGDLS, YYNGEE. This CDR3 has 13 residues. V lost 4 bases and J 2 bases, leaving 9 bases between the germline ends. Full variable domain (rest looked up from reference TRBV9 and TRBJ2-5): DSGVTQTPKHLITATGQRVTLRCSPRSGDLSVYWYQQSLDQGLQFLIQYYNGEERAKGNILERFSAQQFPDLHSELNLSSLELGDSALYFCASSPRGQETQYFGPGTRLLVL.

This clone was counted a few times. The chain recombines TRBV6-5 with TRBJ2-5; the match to TRBD1 covers 8 bases. This CDR3 comprises 16 residues. Germline CDR1 reads MNHEY; CDR2 reads SVGAGI. Losses at the gene ends were 4 bases for V and 1 base for J; bases not matched to a gene: 8. The CDR3 sequence is CASSSRQGRIQETQYF. The CDR3 nucleotides are TGTGCCAGCAGTTCGCGACAGGGGCGAATCCAAGAGACCCAGTACTTC.

The rearrangement joins TRBV4-1 to TRBJ1-2; the match to TRBD1 covers 7 bases. Germline-derived CDR1 and CDR2 are MGHRA and YSYEKL. The CDR3 is 16 residues long. Trimming at V came to 1 base and at J to 6 bases, leaving 11 bases not matched to a gene. The CDR3 loop is CASSQGTGDLVHGYTF. CDR3 bases: TGCGCCAGCAGCCAAGGGACAGGCGACCTGGTACATGGCTACACCTTC.

This sequence joins TRBV5-6 and TRBJ1-5; D not certain. V shed 0 bases and J shed 2 bases, with 9 bases lying between them. The V gene's germline CDR1 is SGHDT and CDR2 YYEEEE. The CDR3 loop spans 15 amino acids. The CDR3 is CASSLEGHGNQPQHF. Written as DNA, the CDR3 is TGTGCCAGCAGCTTGGAAGGGCATGGCAATCAGCCCCAGCATTTT.

The table lists this clone with a count of one. The CDR3 nucleotides are TGCGCCAGCAGCGGCGGACTAGCGGGAGGATACAATGAGCAGTTCTTC. Its protein is CASSGGLAGGYNEQFF. The gene calls are TRBV5-1 and TRBJ2-1, with 14 bases lining up with TRBD2. V trimming: 4 bases; J trimming: 4 bases; junction bases outside the gene matches: 4. The CDR3 sequence is 16 residues long. Germline values: CDR1 SGHRS, CDR2 YFSETQ.

This rearrangement joins TRBV19 to TRBJ1-2; a weak D match, TRBD1 (6 bases). The CDR3 covers 13 residues. V lost 9 bases, J lost 2 bases, and 13 bases lay in between. Germline CDR1 LNHDA, CDR2 SQIVND (reference sequence). CDR3 sequence (DNA): TGTGCCAGCCTACCCGGACAGAACTATGGCTACACCTTC. Translating it yields CASLPGQNYGYTF.

The chain joins TRBV11-3 to TRBJ2-1; 11 bases fit TRBD2. The V segment lost 6 bases and the J segment 2 bases; nucleotides outside the gene matches: 3. This CDR3 comprises 15 residues. From germline, CDR1 is SGHNT and CDR2 YENEEA. CDR3 DNA: TGTGCCAGCAGTAGCGGGAGGGCGACCTACAATGAGCAGTTCTTC. Amino acid sequence: CASSSGRATYNEQFF.

The chain carries TRBV11-2 and TRBJ2-7, with a tentative D call TRBD1 (7 bases). The germline V gene has CDR1 SGHAT and CDR2 FQNNGV. Trimming stripped 5 bases from V and 2 bases from J, with 16 bases between. The CDR3 spans 15 residues. CDR3 in amino acids: CASSTQGGPAYEQYF. The DNA of the CDR3 is TGTGCCAGCAGCACGCAGGGGGGTCCCGCCTACGAGCAGTACTTC.

The rearrangement joins TRBV28 to TRBJ2-7; D is undetermined. Germline CDR1 reads MDHEN; CDR2 reads SYDVKM. V lost 2 bases and J lost 11, with 13 bases in between. The CDR3 consists of 12 residues. CDR3 amino acids: CASSLPGRIEYF. The CDR3 DNA follows: TGTGCCAGCAGTTTACCCGGACGGATTGAGTACTTC. Filled out from reference TRBV28 and TRBJ2-7, the complete variable domain reads DVKVTQSSRYLVKRTGEKVFLECVQDMDHENMFWYRQDPGLGLRLIYFSYDVKMKEKGDIPEGYSVSREKKERFSLILESASTNQTSMYLCASSLPGRIEYFGPGTRLTVT.

V usage is TRBV5-4 and J usage is TRBJ2-7, with 8 positions matching TRBD1. Germline V gene sequence: CDR1 SGHNT, CDR2 YYREEE (reference sequence). This CDR3 comprises 13 residues. Losses at the gene ends were 8 bases for V and 3 bases for J; bases not matched to a gene: 7. CDR3 protein: CASDRGEGYEQYF. CDR3 bases: TGTGCCAGTGACAGGGGAGAGGGCTACGAGCAGTACTTC.

V usage is TRBV6-1 and J usage is TRBJ2-1; unclear D gene. Germline V lookup: CDR1 MNHNS, CDR2 SASEGT. The CDR3 is 14 residues long. Deletions cut 1 base from V and 6 bases from J, with 10 bases between. CDR3 nucleotides: TGTGCCAGCAGTGAAGGGGTTCGGGTCAATGAGCAGTTCTTC. It is translated as CASSEGVRVNEQFF.

This clone was seen just once. The V gene is TRBV19, the J gene TRBJ2-7; the D gene is possibly TRBD2 (6 bases). Germline CDR1 and CDR2: LNHDA and SQIVND (reference sequence). V was trimmed by 7 bases and J by 5 bases, leaving 15 bases between them. The CDR3 contains 13 residues. The DNA for the CDR3 is TGTGCCAGTAACCCAATAGGAGGGAACGAGCAGTACTTC. Encoded protein: CASNPIGGNEQYF.

V gene TRBV30 combines with J gene TRBJ1-4; possible D gene TRBD1, 5 bases. Per the germline V gene, CDR1 is GTSNPN and CDR2 is SVGIG (reference sequence). V was cut by 0 bases and J by 10 bases, with 18 bases left in between. CDR3 length equals 15 residues. CDR3 region: CAWSVGESRKIKLFF. The CDR3 nucleotides are TGTGCCTGGAGTGTGGGGGAGTCCCGGAAGATAAAACTGTTTTTT.

About this clone: Germline and junction disagree at one end, which may indicate a read error. This chain links TRBV6-1 with TRBJ1-4; TRBD1 aligns across 8 bases. Per germline, CDR1 MNHNS and CDR2 SASEGT. This CDR3 spans 15 amino acids. CDR3 DNA sequence: TGTGCGAGCACGGGATGGAGACAGGGGAATGAAAAACTGTTTTTT. Its translation is CASTGWRQGNEKLFF.

V gene TRBV6-1 combines with J gene TRBJ2-7, with 10 bases matching TRBD1. V lost 5 bases and J lost 9; bases outside the gene matches: 4. Germline V gene sequence: CDR1 MNHNS, CDR2 SASEGT. The CDR3 length is 12 residues. CDR3 in DNA: TGTGCCAGCAGTCGGGACAGGGGAGGGCAGTACTTC. Encoded protein: CASSRDRGGQYF.

This chain uses TRBV5-1 with TRBJ1-2; no definite D call. Looked up from germline, CDR1 is SGHRS and CDR2 is YFSETQ. Between the trimmed V and J ends, which lost 4 bases and 3 bases, there was a span of 22 bases. CDR3 length: 17 amino acids. The CDR3 here is CASSRDQTSNLYYGYTF. Written as DNA, the CDR3 is TGCGCCAGCAGCAGAGATCAGACCTCGAACCTTTACTATGGCTACACCTTC.

The V and J genes are TRBV5-1 and TRBJ2-1; TRBD2 matches 12 bases. Germline V gives CDR1 SGHRS, CDR2 YFSETQ. This CDR3 is 15 amino acids long. With V trimmed by 2 bases and J by 7 bases, 4 bases remained unmatched. As DNA, the CDR3 is TGCGCCAGCAGCTTCTATGGGACTAGCGGGAATGAGCAGTTCTTC. Translation: CASSFYGTSGNEQFF.

The chain carries TRBV2 and TRBJ1-2, with 8 bases matching TRBD1. With 6 bases clipped from V and 8 bases from J, the junction kept 8 bases outside the gene matches. This CDR3 is built from 13 residues. The germline CDR1 and CDR2 sequences are SNHLY and FYNNEI. The CDR3 spells CASRGQGQAGYTF. CDR3 in DNA: TGTGCCAGCAGAGGACAGGGCCAGGCGGGCTACACCTTC.

This clone was recorded once. V is TRBV6-1 and J is TRBJ1-2; 9 bases fit TRBD1. From germline, CDR1 is MNHNS and CDR2 SASEGT. The CDR3 runs 15 residues. V was pared by 2 bases and J by 6 bases, with 7 bases of the junction left unmatched. CDR3 residues: CASSEPTGGPDGYTF. DNA of the CDR3: TGTGCCAGCAGTGAACCAACAGGGGGCCCAGATGGCTACACCTTC.

The chain joins TRBV19 to TRBJ2-2; D remains unclear. V lost 5 bases and J lost 4, with 2 bases in between. The CDR3 has 11 amino acids. From germline, CDR1 is LNHDA and CDR2 SQIVND (reference sequence). CDR3 nucleotides: TGTGCCAGTAGTTCCACCGGGGAGCTGTTTTTT. Translated: CASSSTGELFF.

This clone showed up just once. V is TRBV6-5 and J is TRBJ1-2; tentative D call: TRBD1 (6 bases). The ends were cut back, 6 bases at V and 1 base at J, with 15 bases in the middle. There are 15 residues in the CDR3. The germline gives CDR1 MNHEY, CDR2 SVGAGI. The CDR3 loop is CASSQPGGLNYGYTF. Here the CDR3 DNA reads TGTGCCAGCAGCCAACCCGGGGGCCTTAACTATGGCTACACCTTC.

This chain links TRBV30 with TRBJ2-1; no clear D. Trimming removed 2 bases at V and 4 bases at J, with 12 bases between. The CDR3 length is 14 residues. Germline V CDR1 and CDR2: GTSNPN, SVGIG (reference sequence). CDR3 sequence (DNA): TGTGCCTGGAGTCCTCGGAGCCTGTACAATGAGCAGTTCTTC. Translation: CAWSPRSLYNEQFF.

The gene calls are TRBV30 and TRBJ2-4, with 8 bases identical to TRBD2. The CDR3 totals 12 residues. Per the germline V gene, CDR1 is GTSNPN and CDR2 is SVGIG (reference sequence). The V gene end was trimmed by 5 bases and the J gene end by 3 bases; junction bases not matched to a gene: 0. The CDR3 here is CAWGTSKNIQYF. DNA for the CDR3: TGTGCCTGGGGGACTAGCAAAAACATTCAGTACTTC.

The chain employs TRBV27 and TRBJ2-1, with TRBD2 as a possible D gene (6 bases). The CDR3 totals 14 residues. V dropped 5 bases and J dropped 4 bases, with 12 bases sitting between them. Germline CDR1 reads MNHEY; CDR2 reads SMNVEV (reference sequence). This CDR3 reads CASSASGLYNEQFF. The CDR3 DNA reads TGTGCCAGCAGTGCCTCGGGACTGTACAATGAGCAGTTCTTC.

V and J are TRBV28 and TRBJ2-1, with D possibly being TRBD1 (5 bases). Germline CDR1 and CDR2: MDHEN and SYDVKM. With 4 bases removed from V and 3 bases from J, the gap between germline ends came to 16 bases. This CDR3 comprises 16 residues. CDR3 loop: CASSSPWRQGYNEQFF. The CDR3 nucleotides read TGTGCCAGCAGTTCCCCATGGCGGCAGGGCTACAATGAGCAGTTCTTC.

V and J are TRBV5-6 and TRBJ2-3; 14 nucleotides match TRBD2. The CDR3 contains 18 residues. J lost 6 bases, V lost 5 bases, and 14 bases had no gene match. The V gene's germline CDR1 is SGHDT and CDR2 YYEEEE. The chain's CDR3 is CASRLQIGLAGGSDTQYF. The CDR3 coding sequence is TGTGCCAGCAGGTTGCAGATCGGACTAGCGGGAGGTTCGGATACGCAGTATTTT.

V gene TRBV6-5 combines with J gene TRBJ2-1, with D maybe TRBD2 (6 bases). The CDR3 sequence is 15 residues long. V was trimmed by 2 bases and J by 8 bases, leaving 16 bases between them. Germline-derived CDR1 and CDR2 are MNHEY and SVGAGI. The CDR3 DNA sequence: TGTGCCAGCAGTTACGGGCTCGGGAGAATCGATGAGCAGTTCTTC. It codes for CASSYGLGRIDEQFF.

The gene calls are TRBV6-5 and TRBJ1-1; D uncertain. The germline CDR1 and CDR2 sequences are MNHEY and SVGAGI. CDR3 length: 15 residues. V was clipped by 4 bases and J by 4 bases, with 16 bases between them. The CDR3 bases are TGTGCCAGCAGTTGGGGAGGGCGAAAGGGCACTGAAGCTTTCTTT. Translating it yields CASSWGGRKGTEAFF.